This TCR beta chain was captured in a study of spatial heterogeneity in lung cancer. Points from the study as a whole: Mutation counts in tumors were tracked by counts of expanded intratumoral alpha and beta TCRs.

V lost 0 bases to trimming and J lost 0 bases, with 12 bases between them. CDR3 size: 17 residues. Germline V gene lookup returns CDR1 SGHDN and CDR2 FVKESK. The presence of a unique molecular identifier marked each TCR cDNA molecule. TCRdb redid the calling of the 5' RACE reads with MiXCR, one entry per CDR3 protein. Seen here are about 6,900 distinct CDR3 sequences, around 11% observed once, and the top ten hold 22%. Time point specified: sample taken at primary tumor resection. This clonotype was seen repeatedly, ten times or more. What it binds is unknown. V is TRBV14 and J is TRBJ2-1, with D uncertain. Specimen: lung tumor tissue, collected at surgery. The TCR sequence derives from a male donor with early-stage non-small cell lung cancer. CDR3 DNA sequence: TGTGCCAGCAGCCAAGAAGTCTTCACGAGCTCCTACAATGAGCAGTTCTTC. Amino acid sequence: CASSQEVFTSSYNEQFF.